This entry is about one T cell receptor (beta chain). Its binding antigen is unknown. No much larger clonotype is one base removed from it; base qualities were not supplied. The data belong to a study of CD8+ T cells in alopecia areata (dated by TCRdb to the late 2010s). Study-wide context: The treated patients took part in an open-label pilot trial in which moderate-to-severe alopecia areata was treated with oral tofacitinib at 5 to 10 mg twice daily. Tofacitinib was administered for 6 to 18 months, and 6 months of follow-up off drug were then conducted to assess delayed response and recurrence. For the treated patients, the SALT score, which quantifies what percentage of scalp surface area is affected, served as the measure of disease severity. High-throughput TCRbeta sequencing was used to examine T cell clonal expansion in alopecia areata in both the C3H/HeJ mouse model and human patients. Human TCRbeta sequencing covered scalp tissue and sorted CD4+ and CD8+ peripheral blood T cells from patchy and totalis/universalis alopecia areata patients and healthy controls. Biopsies were taken from tofacitinib-treated patients at baseline and at 4 and 24 weeks of treatment, and a later scalp biopsy was taken in several of the tofacitinib-treated patients. Scalp clonality was compared among normal scalp (n=4), patchy alopecia areata scalp (n=8), and alopecia totalis/universalis scalp (n=8). RNA was extracted with the PAXgene miRNA kit for fixed scalp, the miRNeasy kit for PBMCs, and the RNeasy kit for mouse skin. immunoSEQ multiplex PCR using 35 Vbeta forward primers and 13 Jbeta reverse primers was used to amplify TCRbeta CDR3 regions.

The label giving this sample's treatment or condition can be read as: oral pan-JAK inhibitor, 5-10 mg twice daily. Lesional scalp punch biopsies and peripheral blood were obtained from alopecia areata patients. After PBMCs were isolated by density centrifugation and stained for CD3, CD4 and CD8, a FACSAria was used to sort CD4+ and CD8+ T cells. There are 13 amino acids in the CDR3, from cysteine to phenylalanine inclusive. The entry retains the CDR3 DNA only, 39 bases that are in frame from base 1. At the junction V is shortened by 8 bases and J by 2 bases; bases outside the gene matches: 3. CDR1 is given as SQVTM and CDR2 as ANQGSEA, both from the germline V gene. What the study reported, not specific to this receptor: Unlike mouse skin, where gammadelta T cells dominate, normal human skin contains resident alphabeta T cells that get sequenced too, which complicates analysis of the scalp TCR repertoire. Compared with normal scalp, lesional scalp had higher clonality and more expanded CD8+ clones, particularly in alopecia totalis/universalis, a pattern that suggests antigenic drive. Tofacitinib significantly decreased scalp clonality and the number of expanded CD8+ clones among the top 100 scalp clones. Compared with mice, TCR sequences shared between patients were less clear, possibly partly because of HLA diversity across the patient population. The treated cohort was small, with a single nonresponder, so links between baseline CD8+ expansion and response need larger studies. Many expanded lesional clones were found to persist in scalp and blood during tofacitinib treatment, and relapse after treatment cessation may be partly explained by this persistence.

The library was made by the immunoSEQ multiplex PCR assay. RNA was extracted from all samples and reverse transcribed into cDNA, which served as template for TCR sequencing. First-strand cDNA was synthesized with SuperScript III using a 2:1 mix of oligo-dT and random hexamers. A synthetic immune receptor repertoire was used to gauge amplification bias, and whatever bias remained was removed computationally. The authors' analysis ran thus. Raw reads were preprocessed for error removal, and CDR3 was defined according to IMGT conventions as running from the conserved cysteine to phenylalanine. Clonality was computed as 1 minus the Shannon entropy, with the entropy normalized by log2 of the number of productive unique TCRs. Scalp TCRbeta sequences were cross-referenced with sorted blood CD4 and CD8 repertoires so that the CD4 or CD8 identity of scalp clones could be inferred. TCRdb limited this immuneACCESS table to in-frame rearrangements with V and J called. A share of clones is missing; checked studies link under half to unresolved V genes, and the rest is unexplained. The D gene and trimming were derived from the DNA, and the V and J assignments and clone size from that table. The sample includes fewer than 250,000 clones, with less than 50% observed a single time. The top ten clonotypes cover approximately 2.9% of the sample.

Specimen: CD4+ T cells sorted from blood, collected at approximately week 36, from a patient treated with tofacitinib. This chain joins TRBV29-1 to TRBJ2-2; TRBD2 fits 9 bases in the junction. The TCR sequence derives from a human donor with alopecia areata. The CDR3 loop reads CSIGTSNTGELFF. In nucleotide form, the sequence is TGCAGCATCGGGACTAGCAACACCGGGGAGCTGTTTTTT.